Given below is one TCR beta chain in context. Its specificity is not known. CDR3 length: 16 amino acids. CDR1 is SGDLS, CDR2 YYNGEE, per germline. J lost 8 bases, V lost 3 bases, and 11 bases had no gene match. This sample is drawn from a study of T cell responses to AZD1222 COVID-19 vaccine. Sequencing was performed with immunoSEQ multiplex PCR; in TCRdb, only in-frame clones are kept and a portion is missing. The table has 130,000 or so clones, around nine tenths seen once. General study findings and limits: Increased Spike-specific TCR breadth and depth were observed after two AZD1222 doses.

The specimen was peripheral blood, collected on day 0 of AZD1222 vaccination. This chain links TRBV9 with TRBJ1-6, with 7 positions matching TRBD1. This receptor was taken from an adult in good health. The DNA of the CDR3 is TGTGCCAGCAGCGCCCTCGAGACAGGGAGACATTCACCCCTCCACTTT. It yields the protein CASSALETGRHSPLHF.